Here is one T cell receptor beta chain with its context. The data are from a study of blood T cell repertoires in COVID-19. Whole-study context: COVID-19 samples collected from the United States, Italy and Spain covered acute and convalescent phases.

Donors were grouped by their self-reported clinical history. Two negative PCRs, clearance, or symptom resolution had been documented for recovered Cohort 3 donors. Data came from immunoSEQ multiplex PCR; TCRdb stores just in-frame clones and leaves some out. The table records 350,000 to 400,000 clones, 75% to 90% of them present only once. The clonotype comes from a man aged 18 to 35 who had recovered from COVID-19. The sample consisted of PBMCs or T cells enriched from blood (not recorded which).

The CDR3 region is CAWSVPGEQFF. The CDR3 DNA reads TGTGCCTGGAGTGTACCGGGTGAGCAGTTCTTC. The chain links TRBV30 to TRBJ2-1; D gene uncertain. Per germline, CDR1 GTSNPN and CDR2 SVGIG (reference sequence). The CDR3 has 11 amino acids. Trimming removed 0 bases from V and 9 bases from J, with 6 bases in between.